The 20 T cell receptor beta chains below all came from one sample that was sequenced in a study of T-cell reconstitution after alpha-beta-depleted transplantation in children. TCRbeta library preparation incorporated unique molecular identifiers. Each CDR3 protein is one row after TCRdb ran MiXCR on the PCR reads. This sample has some 600,000 distinct CDR3 sequences, with roughly 15% found just once. Sequences were derived from PBMCs from the stem cell graft donor, sampled from the stem cell graft. The receptor source for this set is a human donor who donated a stem cell graft to a child with acute myeloid leukemia.

At least ten counts were recorded for this clonotype. V gene TRBV12-3 or TRBV12-4 combines with J gene TRBJ1-1, with TRBD1 as a possible D gene (5 bases). The CDR3 length is 14 residues. Trimming stripped 6 bases from V and 4 bases from J, with 15 bases between. CDR3 region: CASSPWDGGTEAFF. The CDR3 DNA reads as TGTGCCAGCAGCCCCTGGGACGGGGGCACTGAAGCTTTCTTT.

This clonotype was seen a few times. This CDR3 reads CSAQKVTEQYF. The CDR3, as DNA: TGCAGCGCACAGAAGGTCACCGAGCAGTACTTC. V is TRBV20-1 and J is TRBJ2-7; no reliable D call. Per germline, CDR1 DFQATT and CDR2 SNEGSKA (reference sequence). The CDR3 spans 11 residues.

At least ten counts were recorded for this clonotype. This chain links TRBV20-1 with TRBJ2-7, with D perhaps matching TRBD2 (6 bases). Trimming cost V 1 base and J 4 bases, with 14 bases left between them. Germline loops: CDR1 DFQATT, CDR2 SNEGSKA (reference sequence). This CDR3 contains 14 residues. The CDR3 coding sequence is TGCAGTGCTAGAGGGGCGGGGACCGCATACGAGCAGTACTTC. Amino acid sequence: CSARGAGTAYEQYF.

The chain carries TRBV7-2 and TRBJ2-3; D is possibly TRBD2 (5 bases). The CDR3 runs to 13 residues. The V end lost 7 bases, the J end lost 2 bases, and 10 bases lay between the germline ends. Per germline, CDR1 SGHTA and CDR2 FQGNSA. In DNA form, the CDR3 reads TGTGCCAGCAACGAGGGCTTCACAGATACGCAGTATTTT. Residues: CASNEGFTDTQYF.

This clonotype has a count of ten or more. The CDR3, as DNA: TGTGCCAGTAGTACATCGACAGCTACCTCTGGGGCCAACGTCCTGACTTTC. The encoded protein is CASSTSTATSGANVLTF. The chain carries TRBV19 and TRBJ2-6, with D tentatively TRBD1 (5 bases). The CDR3 sequence is 17 residues long. Germline V gene lookup returns CDR1 LNHDA and CDR2 SQIVND (reference sequence). V was pared by 4 bases and J by 0 bases, with 13 bases between.

The chain uses TRBV20-1 and TRBJ2-6, with D tentatively TRBD1 or TRBD2 (5 bases each). The CDR3 runs 18 residues. The germline gives CDR1 DFQATT, CDR2 SNEGSKA (reference sequence). The CDR3 sequence: CSFSGRGPGRSGANVLTF. The CDR3 region has the DNA TGCAGCTTTTCGGGCCGGGGTCCAGGGCGCTCTGGGGCCAACGTCCTGACTTTC.

The J gene is TRBJ2-7, the V gene TRBV10-3; the match to TRBD2 covers 12 bases. The V segment lost 5 bases and the J segment 3 bases; nucleotides outside the gene matches: 5. The CDR3 extends over 15 amino acids. CDR1 is ENHRY and CDR2 is SYGVKD in the germline V gene. The CDR3 sequence: CAISPGTSGLYEQYF. In DNA, the CDR3 is TGTGCCATCAGTCCCGGGACTAGCGGGCTCTACGAGCAGTACTTC.

The CDR3 sequence: CSARDHWTGGIANYGYTF. The DNA for the CDR3 is TGCAGTGCTAGAGACCATTGGACAGGGGGTATAGCTAACTATGGCTACACCTTC. This rearrangement joins TRBV20-1 to TRBJ1-2; 10 bases align to TRBD1. The CDR3 is 18 amino acids. After removal of 0 bases from V and 0 bases from J, the junction contained 10 bases not matched to a gene. Germline-derived CDR1 and CDR2 are DFQATT and SNEGSKA (reference sequence).

This clonotype was detected only a few times. The chain is built from TRBV21-1 and TRBJ1-1. TRBV21-1 is a listed pseudogene. The CDR3 has 13 residues. In DNA form, the CDR3 reads TGTGCCACCAGTAGGACGGGGAACACTGAAGCTTTCTTT. Translated: CATSRTGNTEAFF.

This clonotype came up a few times. The chain joins TRBV7-8 to TRBJ2-1; D is unclear. Germline lookup yields CDR1 SGHVS and CDR2 FQNEAQ. The CDR3 runs 17 residues. The V end was cut by 5 bases, the J end by 0 bases, with 17 bases between. The CDR3 here is CASSTRKQISSYNEQFF. CDR3 sequence (DNA): TGTGCCAGCAGCACCCGGAAGCAGATCAGCTCCTACAATGAGCAGTTCTTC. The full variable domain, in which reference TRBV7-8 and TRBJ2-1 provide the parts outside the CDR3, is GAGVSQSPRYKVAKRGQDVALRCDPISGHVSLFWYQQALGQGPEFLTYFQNEAQLDKSGLPSDRFFAERPEGSVSTLKIQRTQQEDSAVYLCASSTRKQISSYNEQFFGPGTRLTVL.

This clonotype has only a few counts. V gene TRBV5-1 combines with J gene TRBJ1-4; TRBD1 agrees at 12 bases. V dropped 3 bases and J dropped 8; count of bases not matched to a gene: 2. This CDR3 has 14 amino acids. Germline CDR1 is SGHRS and CDR2 is YFSETQ. CDR3 loop: CASSSGQGAEKLFF. CDR3 nucleotides: TGCGCCAGCAGCTCGGGACAGGGGGCCGAAAAACTGTTTTTT.

The chain uses TRBV11-2 and TRBJ1-3; D gene ambiguous. The CDR3 is 16 residues long. Germline CDR1 reads SGHAT; CDR2 reads FQNNGV. Trimming removed 1 base from V and 3 bases from J, with 13 bases in between. Here the CDR3 reads CASSLGAQVGGNTIYF. The CDR3 DNA sequence: TGTGCCAGCAGCTTAGGGGCCCAGGTCGGTGGAAACACCATATATTTT. The whole variable domain, filled in from reference TRBV11-2 and TRBJ1-3, reads EAGVAQSPRYKIIEKRQSVAFWCNPISGHATLYWYQQILGQGPKLLIQFQNNGVVDDSQLPKDRFSAERLKGVDSTLKIQPAKLEDSAVYLCASSLGAQVGGNTIYFGEGSWLTVV.

J is TRBJ1-5 and V is TRBV27; D may be TRBD1 (5 bases). Per germline, CDR1 MNHEY and CDR2 SMNVEV (reference sequence). The length of the CDR3 is 14 residues. The V end lost 2 bases, the J end lost 3 bases, and 8 bases lay between the germline ends. This CDR3 is CASSLRGVNQPQHF. Here the CDR3 DNA reads TGTGCCAGCAGTTTAAGAGGGGTCAATCAGCCCCAGCATTTT.

The genes are TRBV7-9 and TRBJ2-6; D gene ambiguous. The V end lost 0 bases, the J end lost 2 bases, and 8 bases lay between the germline ends. The CDR3 sequence is 16 residues long. Germline-derived CDR1 and CDR2 are SEHNR and FQNEAQ (reference sequence). The DNA for the CDR3 is TGTGCCAGCAGCTTAGCTTTGGTGCCTGGGGCCAACGTCCTGACTTTC. As protein: CASSLALVPGANVLTF. Looking up the rest from reference TRBV7-9 and TRBJ2-6 gives the full variable domain: DTGVSQNPRHKITKRGQNVTFRCDPISEHNRLYWYRQTLGQGPEFLTYFQNEAQLEKSRLLSDRFSAERPKGSFSTLEIQRTEQGDSAMYLCASSLALVPGANVLTFGAGSRLTVL.

This clonotype was recorded at least ten times. The chain recombines TRBV20-1 with TRBJ2-7; weak D call: TRBD1 (5 bases). V was cut by 0 bases and J by 3 bases, with 18 bases left in between. This CDR3 spans 16 amino acids. Germline CDR1 DFQATT, CDR2 SNEGSKA (reference sequence). CDR3 DNA sequence: TGCAGTGCTAGAGATAATAACCTTAGGGGATTCTACGAGCAGTACTTC. The encoded protein is CSARDNNLRGFYEQYF.

This clonotype was detected only a few times. The CDR3 loop is CASSLVSSLDEQFF. Here the CDR3 DNA reads TGCGCCAGCAGCTTGGTTTCTAGCCTGGATGAGCAGTTCTTC. This chain links TRBV5-1 with TRBJ2-1; TRBD2 is a possible D gene (5 bases). The germline CDR1 and CDR2 sequences are SGHRS and YFSETQ. Between the trimmed V and J ends, which lost 0 bases and 8 bases, there was a span of 12 bases. This CDR3 contains 14 residues.

This clonotype came up many times. The chain uses TRBV6-5 and TRBJ1-1; weak D call: TRBD1 (6 bases). CDR3 size: 14 residues. From germline, CDR1 is MNHEY and CDR2 SVGAGI. Deletions cut 2 bases from V and 10 bases from J, with 17 bases between. CDR3 amino acids: CASSYVGARGGAFF. The CDR3 region has the DNA TGTGCCAGCAGTTACGTGGGGGCGCGAGGTGGAGCTTTCTTT.

This clonotype has at least ten counts. This sequence joins TRBV30 and TRBJ2-3; tentatively, D is TRBD1 (6 bases). Between the trimmed V and J ends, which lost 3 bases and 7 bases, there was a span of 14 bases. The germline V gene encodes CDR1 GTSNPN and CDR2 SVGIG (reference sequence). The CDR3 loop spans 13 amino acids. CDR3 nucleotides: TGTGCCTGGAGCTCAGGGGAAGGAAATACGCAGTATTTT. Amino acids: CAWSSGEGNTQYF.

This clonotype was counted many times. The chain links TRBV7-2 to TRBJ2-7; 9 positions agree with TRBD1. The germline gives CDR1 SGHTA, CDR2 FQGNSA. This CDR3 has 14 amino acids. J lost 3 bases, V lost 3 bases, and 3 bases had no gene match. The CDR3 spells CASSFDRGNYEQYF. The CDR3 nucleotides read TGTGCCAGCAGCTTCGACAGGGGGAACTACGAGCAGTACTTC. Drawing the rest from reference TRBV7-2 and TRBJ2-7, the complete variable domain is GAGVSQSPSNKVTEKGKDVELRCDPISGHTALYWYRQSLGQGLEFLIYFQGNSAPDKSGLPSDRFSAERTGGSVSTLTIQRTQQEDSAVYLCASSFDRGNYEQYFGPGTRLTVT.

Notes on this clonotype: A clone one base away is much larger, so this may be a read error. The V and J genes are TRBV27 and TRBJ2-7; D might be TRBD1 (7 bases). CDR1 and CDR2 (germline): MNHEY, SMNVEV (reference sequence). CDR3 length equals 14 residues. The germline V and J ends were trimmed by 3 bases and 5 bases, with 14 bases remaining between them. CDR3 region: CASSLGTAGDEQYF. Here the CDR3 DNA reads TGTGCCAGCAGTTTGGGGACAGCGGGTGACGAGCAGTACTTC.